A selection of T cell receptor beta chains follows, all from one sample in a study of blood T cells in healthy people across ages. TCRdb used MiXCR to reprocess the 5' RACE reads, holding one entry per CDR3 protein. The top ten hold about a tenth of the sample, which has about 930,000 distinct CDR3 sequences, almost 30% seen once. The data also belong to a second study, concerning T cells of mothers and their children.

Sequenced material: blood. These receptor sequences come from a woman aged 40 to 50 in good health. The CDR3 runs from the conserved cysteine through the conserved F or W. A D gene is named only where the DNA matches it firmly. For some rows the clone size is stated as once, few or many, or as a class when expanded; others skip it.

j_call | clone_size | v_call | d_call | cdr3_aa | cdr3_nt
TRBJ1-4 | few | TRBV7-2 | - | CASSLVSTEHNEKLFF | TGTGCCAGCAGCTTAGTTTCGACAGAACATAATGAAAAACTGTTTTTT
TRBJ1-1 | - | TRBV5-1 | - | CASSPARGGNTEAFF | TGCGCCAGCAGCCCGGCTCGGGGCGGCAACACTGAAGCTTTCTTT
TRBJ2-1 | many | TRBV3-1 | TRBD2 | CASSPTGPTTGGFLNEQFF | TGTGCCAGCAGCCCGACGGGTCCCACCACCGGGGGGTTCCTCAATGAGCAGTTCTTC
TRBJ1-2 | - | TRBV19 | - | CASSIEAAARFYYGYTF | TGTGCCAGTAGTATAGAGGCAGCTGCCCGCTTCTACTATGGCTACACCTTC
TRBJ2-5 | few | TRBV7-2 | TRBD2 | CASSALVGAGGQRETQYF | TGTGCCAGCAGCGCCCTAGTTGGGGCGGGGGGCCAGAGGGAGACCCAGTACTTC
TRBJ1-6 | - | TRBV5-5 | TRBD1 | CASSQLGQGGSPLHF | TGTGCCAGCAGCCAGCTGGGACAGGGGGGTTCACCCCTCCACTTT
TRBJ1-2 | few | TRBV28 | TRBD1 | CASSTGTVPDGYTF | TGTGCCAGCAGTACCGGGACAGTACCGGATGGCTACACCTTC
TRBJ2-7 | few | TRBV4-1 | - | CASSQDQPPYEQYF | TGCGCCAGCAGCCAAGATCAGCCGCCTTACGAGCAGTACTTC
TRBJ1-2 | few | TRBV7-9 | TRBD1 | CASSSKQGDYGYTF | TGTGCCAGCAGCTCAAAACAGGGGGACTATGGCTACACCTTC
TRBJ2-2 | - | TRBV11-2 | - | CASSLRVLGTGELFF | TGTGCCAGCAGCCTCAGGGTTTTGGGTACCGGGGAGCTGTTTTTT
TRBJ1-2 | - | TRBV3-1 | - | CASSPEGRNYGYTF | TGTGCCAGCAGCCCCGAAGGACGGAACTATGGCTACACCTTC
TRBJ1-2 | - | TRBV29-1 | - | CSVEEGSYGYTF | TGCAGCGTTGAAGAAGGGAGCTATGGCTACACCTTC
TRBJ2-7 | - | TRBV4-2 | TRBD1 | CASSQPLAGTGLYEQYF | TGTGCCAGCAGCCAACCCCTAGCCGGGACAGGGCTCTACGAGCAGTACTTC
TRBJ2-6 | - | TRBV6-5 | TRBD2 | CASSSRLAGRSGANVLTF | TGTGCCAGCAGTTCCCGACTAGCGGGGCGCTCTGGGGCCAACGTCCTGACTTTC
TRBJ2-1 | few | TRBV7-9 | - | CASSLAVSEQFF | TGTGCCAGCAGCTTAGCCGTGAGTGAGCAGTTCTTC
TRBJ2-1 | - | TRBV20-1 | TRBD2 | CSARVAGFSNEQFF | TGCAGTGCTAGGGTAGCGGGGTTCAGCAATGAGCAGTTCTTC
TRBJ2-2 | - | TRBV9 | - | CASSVGRTRNTGELFF | TGTGCCAGCAGCGTAGGAAGGACACGGAACACCGGGGAGCTGTTTTTT
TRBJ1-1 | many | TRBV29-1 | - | CSALGPATGRLTEAFF | TGCAGCGCCCTAGGTCCTGCGACAGGTAGACTCACTGAAGCTTTCTTT
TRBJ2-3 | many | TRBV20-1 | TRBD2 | CSARSARGNTDTQYF | TGCAGTGCTAGATCGGCGCGGGGGAACACAGATACGCAGTATTTT
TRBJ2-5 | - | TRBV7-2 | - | CASSQLRAVQETQYF | TGTGCCAGCAGCCAGCTCAGGGCGGTTCAAGAGACCCAGTACTTC
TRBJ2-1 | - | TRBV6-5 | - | CASSYGGASYEQFF | TGTGCCAGCAGTTACGGGGGGGCAAGTTATGAGCAGTTCTTC
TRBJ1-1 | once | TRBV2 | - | CASRREGGRNTEAFF | TGTGCCAGCAGGAGGGAGGGGGGTAGGAACACTGAAGCTTTCTTT
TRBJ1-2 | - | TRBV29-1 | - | CSVDLGGRGYGYTF | TGCAGCGTTGATTTGGGGGGACGGGGCTATGGCTACACCTTC
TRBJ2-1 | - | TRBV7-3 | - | CASSLGSRANEQFF | TGTGCCAGCAGCTTAGGGTCCAGGGCCAATGAGCAGTTCTTC
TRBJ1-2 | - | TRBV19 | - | CASSIGWNYGYTF | TGTGCCAGTAGTATCGGCTGGAACTATGGCTACACCTTC
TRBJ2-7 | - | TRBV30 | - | CAWSIDSRPSYEQYF | TGTGCCTGGAGTATCGACAGCCGACCATCCTACGAGCAGTACTTC
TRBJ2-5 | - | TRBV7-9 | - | CASSLARDAPQETQYF | TGTGCCAGCAGCTTGGCCAGAGATGCGCCCCAAGAGACCCAGTACTTC
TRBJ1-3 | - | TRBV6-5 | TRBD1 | CASSYARGLGNTIYF | TGTGCCAGCAGTTACGCCAGGGGGCTCGGAAACACCATATATTTT
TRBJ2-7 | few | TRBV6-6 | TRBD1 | CASTLQGSTYEQYF | TGTGCCAGCACCCTACAGGGGTCTACCTACGAGCAGTACTTC
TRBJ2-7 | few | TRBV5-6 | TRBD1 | CASSLWTGTYEQYF | TGTGCCAGCAGCTTGTGGACAGGGACTTACGAGCAGTACTTC
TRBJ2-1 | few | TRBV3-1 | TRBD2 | CASSRDYPMNNEQFF | TGTGCCAGCAGCCGGGACTACCCGATGAACAATGAGCAGTTCTTC
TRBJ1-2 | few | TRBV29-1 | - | CSDSSYTF | TGCAGCGACAGCAGCTACACCTTC
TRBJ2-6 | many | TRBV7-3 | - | CASSDDPTSFSGANVLTF | TGTGCCAGCAGCGACGATCCGACATCCTTCTCTGGGGCCAACGTCCTGACTTTC
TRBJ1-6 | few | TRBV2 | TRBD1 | CASRGGTGRNSPLHF | TGTGCCAGCAGAGGGGGGACAGGTCGTAATTCACCCCTCCACTTT
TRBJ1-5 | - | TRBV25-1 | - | CASSEGGYGNQPQHF | TGTGCCAGCAGTGAAGGGGGGTATGGCAATCAGCCCCAGCATTTT
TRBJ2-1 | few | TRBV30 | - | CAWSTTVSLNEQFF | TGTGCCTGGAGTACCACAGTGAGTTTGAATGAGCAGTTCTTC
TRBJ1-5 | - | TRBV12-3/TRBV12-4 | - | CASSPRAGWNQPQHF | TGTGCCAGCAGTCCCCGGGCAGGGTGGAATCAGCCCCAGCATTTT
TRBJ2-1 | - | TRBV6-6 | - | CASSYNRVENEQFF | TGTGCCAGCAGTTACAATAGGGTGGAGAATGAGCAGTTCTTC
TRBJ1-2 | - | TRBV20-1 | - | CSARDQPSAGNGYTF | TGCAGTGCTAGAGATCAGCCCTCGGCCGGGAATGGCTACACCTTC
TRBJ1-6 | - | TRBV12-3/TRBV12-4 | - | CASSLVQGRNSPLHF | TGTGCCAGCAGTTTAGTACAGGGAAGGAATTCACCCCTCCACTTT
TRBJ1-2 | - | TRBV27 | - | CASSPRGGEAYGYTF | TGTGCCAGCAGTCCCCGAGGAGGGGAGGCCTATGGCTACACCTTC
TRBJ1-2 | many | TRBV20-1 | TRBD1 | CSAIQGVYGYTF | TGCAGTGCCATCCAGGGGGTTTATGGCTACACCTTC
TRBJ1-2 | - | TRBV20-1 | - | CSARVGLQGCTF | TGCAGTGCTAGAGTAGGTTTGCAGGGCTGCACCTTC
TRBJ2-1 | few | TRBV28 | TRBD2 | CASGIPELAGGSKQFF | TGTGCCAGCGGAATCCCGGAACTAGCGGGGGGGAGTAAGCAGTTCTTC
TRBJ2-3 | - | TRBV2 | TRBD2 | CASSKGLAATDTQYF | TGTGCCAGCAGTAAGGGACTAGCGGCCACAGATACGCAGTATTTT
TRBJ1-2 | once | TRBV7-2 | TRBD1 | CASSYRDRRGDYTF | TGTGCCAGCAGCTACAGGGACAGGCGGGGTGACTACACCTTC
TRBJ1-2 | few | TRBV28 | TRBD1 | CASSPRQGGSYGYTF | TGTGCCAGCAGTCCGCGACAGGGGGGAAGCTATGGCTACACCTTC
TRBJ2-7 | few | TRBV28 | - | CASRSTRESYEQYF | TGTGCCAGCAGGTCCACAAGGGAATCCTACGAGCAGTACTTC
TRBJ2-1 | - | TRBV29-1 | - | CSVEVGGHLETQFF | TGCAGCGTTGAAGTCGGGGGACATCTAGAGACCCAGTTCTTC
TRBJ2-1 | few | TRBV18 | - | CASSPLQNNNEQFF | TGTGCCAGCTCACCCCTCCAAAACAACAATGAGCAGTTCTTC
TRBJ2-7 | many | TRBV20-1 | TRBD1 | CSARDAGTGGHEQYF | TGCAGTGCTAGAGATGCGGGGACAGGGGGCCACGAGCAGTACTTC
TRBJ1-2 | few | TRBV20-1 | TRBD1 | CSAVTGQGNYGYTF | TGCAGTGCTGTGACGGGACAGGGGAACTATGGCTACACCTTC